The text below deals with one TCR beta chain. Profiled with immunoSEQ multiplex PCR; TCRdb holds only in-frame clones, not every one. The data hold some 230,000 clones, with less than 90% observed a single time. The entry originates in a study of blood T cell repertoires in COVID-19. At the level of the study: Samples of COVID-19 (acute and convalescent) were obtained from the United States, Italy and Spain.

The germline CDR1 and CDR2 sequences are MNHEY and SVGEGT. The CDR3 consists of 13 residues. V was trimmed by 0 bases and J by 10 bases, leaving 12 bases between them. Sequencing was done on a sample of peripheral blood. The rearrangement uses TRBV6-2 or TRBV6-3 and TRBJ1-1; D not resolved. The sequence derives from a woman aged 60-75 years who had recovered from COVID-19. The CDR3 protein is CASSYSALQRAFF. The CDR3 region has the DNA TGTGCCAGCAGTTACTCCGCCCTACAGAGAGCTTTCTTT.